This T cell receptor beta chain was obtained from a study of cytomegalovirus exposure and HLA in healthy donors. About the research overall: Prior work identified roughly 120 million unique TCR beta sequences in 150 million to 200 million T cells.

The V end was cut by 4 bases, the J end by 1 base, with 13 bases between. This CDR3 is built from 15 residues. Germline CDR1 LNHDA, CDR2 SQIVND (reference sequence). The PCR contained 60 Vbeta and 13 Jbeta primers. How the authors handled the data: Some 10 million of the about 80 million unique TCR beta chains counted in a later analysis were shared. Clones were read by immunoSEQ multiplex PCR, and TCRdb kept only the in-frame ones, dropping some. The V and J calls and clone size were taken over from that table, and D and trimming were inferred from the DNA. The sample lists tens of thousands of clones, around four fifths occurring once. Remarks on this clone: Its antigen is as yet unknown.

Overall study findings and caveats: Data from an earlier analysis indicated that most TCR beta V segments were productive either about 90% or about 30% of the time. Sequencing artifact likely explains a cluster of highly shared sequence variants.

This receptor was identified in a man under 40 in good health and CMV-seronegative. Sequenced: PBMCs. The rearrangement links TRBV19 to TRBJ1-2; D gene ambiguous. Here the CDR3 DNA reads TGTGCCAGTAGTACCCTCCCGCGCGATAACTATGGCTACACCTTC. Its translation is CASSTLPRDNYGYTF.